This T cell receptor beta chain derives from a study of blood T cells in healthy people across ages (dated by TCRdb to the mid-2010s). In the study overall: In model experiments, template switching captured about one uniquely barcoded TCR beta cDNA molecule for every two T cells. To track age-related changes in TCR beta repertoire diversity, the study relied on deep sequencing normalized with unique cDNA molecular identifiers. Donors were grouped into four age groups: young (average about 15 years), middle-aged (39), aged (around 66) and long-lived (about 89). Donors of different ages were randomly distributed across sequencing lanes to avoid experimental bias. Using the same blood draw, the study looked at two additional independent replicas of 1 million unique cDNA reads for two donors, one aged 18 to 30 and the other aged 80 or older.

This clonotype was picked up many times. Its antigen target is currently unknown. Qualities for individual bases were not recorded, and no much larger clone is one base off. Study-wide findings and limitations: The CMV infection status of donors was not known, potentially confounding age-related changes in expanded clonotypes. The long-lived group showed more naive CD4+ T cells, fewer expanded clones and increased TCR diversity than the aged group, suggesting age selection. Observed TCR beta diversity correlated strongly with the percentage of naive T cells measured by flow cytometry. Estimates of total diversity based on one million sequenced T cells were regarded as lower bounds and as underestimates. Because profiling used bulk unsorted PBMCs, naive and antigen-experienced compartments could not be compared conclusively. As age increased, observed TCR beta diversity per million T cells dropped in a roughly linear way, and a significant reduction was already evident by age 40.

Library preparation was by 5' RACE. TCRdb names Illumina HiSeq 2500 as the instrument used. A second PCR of roughly 7 to 12 cycles was run with a J-beta primer mix and a sample-barcoded 5' primer. A unique molecular identifier was introduced onto each TCR beta cDNA molecule by a template-switch 5' adaptor carrying 12 random nucleotides. Each sample yielded at least 3 million CDR3-containing paired-end reads. First-strand cDNA synthesis was performed from all RNA using the Mint cDNA synthesis kit, with priming by a TRBC-specific oligonucleotide. Following uracil-DNA glycosylase treatment, all cDNA underwent a first 18-cycle PCR with the universal primers M1SS and BC2_uni_R. In the authors' own workflow: For normalization, 1 million high-quality reads were randomly selected from each sample, with every read carrying a distinct molecular identifier. Reads with shared molecular identifiers were discarded instead of being binned into consensus sequences. MiTCR, with a Q25 quality threshold and the strictest error-elimination algorithm, was used for CDR3 identification, clonotype clustering and error correction. A nonparametric unseen species model with Euler transformation was used to estimate a lower bound on total TCR beta diversity. Starting from the raw public reads, TCRdb applied fastp trimming at Q25, assembled clones with MiXCR and retained in-frame beta chains. Entries are consolidated by CDR3 protein sequence, retaining the most common genes and DNA. The V and J calls were determined by TCRdb, not by the authors. The sample includes about a million distinct CDR3 sequences, with around two fifths observed a single time. About an eighth of the sample comes from the top ten.

The donors were roughly 39 Caucasian individuals from Russia, aged roughly 6 to 100 years, who were systemically healthy. Each donor gave roughly 9 milliliters of peripheral blood, drawn into EDTA-treated Vacutainer tubes. Ficoll-Paque density-gradient centrifugation was used to isolate PBMCs, with at least 7 million obtained per sample. Trizol reagent was used to extract total RNA from PBMCs, with at least 5.5 micrograms per sample. The percentages of naive CD45RAhigh/CD27high T cells were determined by flow cytometry on a PBMC aliquot from every donor. The sequencing input was blood. The sequence was collected from a young man in good health.

The DNA is TGTGCCAGCAGTCCCCCAGGGGGTTCAGATACGCAGTATTTT. Protein translation: CASSPPGGSDTQYF. The chain is made from TRBV6-2 or TRBV6-3 and TRBJ2-3, with 7 central nucleotides matching TRBD1. Spanning cysteine to phenylalanine, the CDR3 consists of 14 amino acids. Kept here is only the CDR3 DNA, which spans 42 bases and is read in frame from base 1. From the germline V gene, CDR1 is MNHEY and CDR2 is SVGEGT. After removal of 5 bases from V and 4 bases from J, the junction retains 6 bases not matched to a gene.